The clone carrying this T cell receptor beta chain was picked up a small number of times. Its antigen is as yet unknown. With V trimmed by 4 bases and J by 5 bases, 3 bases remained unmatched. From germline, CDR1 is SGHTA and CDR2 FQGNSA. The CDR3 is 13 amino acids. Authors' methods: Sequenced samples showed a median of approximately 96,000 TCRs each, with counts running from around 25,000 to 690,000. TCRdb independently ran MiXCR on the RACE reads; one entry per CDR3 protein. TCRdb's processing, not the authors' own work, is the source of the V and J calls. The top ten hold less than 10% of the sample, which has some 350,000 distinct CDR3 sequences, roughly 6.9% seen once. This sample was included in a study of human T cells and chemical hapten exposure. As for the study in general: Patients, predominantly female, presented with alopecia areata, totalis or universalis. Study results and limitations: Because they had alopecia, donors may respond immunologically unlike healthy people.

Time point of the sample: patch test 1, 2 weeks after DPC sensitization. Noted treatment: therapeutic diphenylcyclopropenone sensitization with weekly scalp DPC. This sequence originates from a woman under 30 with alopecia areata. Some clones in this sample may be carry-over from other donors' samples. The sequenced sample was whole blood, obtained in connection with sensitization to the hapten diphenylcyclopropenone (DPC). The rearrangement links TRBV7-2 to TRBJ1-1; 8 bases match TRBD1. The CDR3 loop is CASSWTGKTEAFF. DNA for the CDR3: TGTGCCAGCAGCTGGACAGGGAAGACTGAAGCTTTCTTT.